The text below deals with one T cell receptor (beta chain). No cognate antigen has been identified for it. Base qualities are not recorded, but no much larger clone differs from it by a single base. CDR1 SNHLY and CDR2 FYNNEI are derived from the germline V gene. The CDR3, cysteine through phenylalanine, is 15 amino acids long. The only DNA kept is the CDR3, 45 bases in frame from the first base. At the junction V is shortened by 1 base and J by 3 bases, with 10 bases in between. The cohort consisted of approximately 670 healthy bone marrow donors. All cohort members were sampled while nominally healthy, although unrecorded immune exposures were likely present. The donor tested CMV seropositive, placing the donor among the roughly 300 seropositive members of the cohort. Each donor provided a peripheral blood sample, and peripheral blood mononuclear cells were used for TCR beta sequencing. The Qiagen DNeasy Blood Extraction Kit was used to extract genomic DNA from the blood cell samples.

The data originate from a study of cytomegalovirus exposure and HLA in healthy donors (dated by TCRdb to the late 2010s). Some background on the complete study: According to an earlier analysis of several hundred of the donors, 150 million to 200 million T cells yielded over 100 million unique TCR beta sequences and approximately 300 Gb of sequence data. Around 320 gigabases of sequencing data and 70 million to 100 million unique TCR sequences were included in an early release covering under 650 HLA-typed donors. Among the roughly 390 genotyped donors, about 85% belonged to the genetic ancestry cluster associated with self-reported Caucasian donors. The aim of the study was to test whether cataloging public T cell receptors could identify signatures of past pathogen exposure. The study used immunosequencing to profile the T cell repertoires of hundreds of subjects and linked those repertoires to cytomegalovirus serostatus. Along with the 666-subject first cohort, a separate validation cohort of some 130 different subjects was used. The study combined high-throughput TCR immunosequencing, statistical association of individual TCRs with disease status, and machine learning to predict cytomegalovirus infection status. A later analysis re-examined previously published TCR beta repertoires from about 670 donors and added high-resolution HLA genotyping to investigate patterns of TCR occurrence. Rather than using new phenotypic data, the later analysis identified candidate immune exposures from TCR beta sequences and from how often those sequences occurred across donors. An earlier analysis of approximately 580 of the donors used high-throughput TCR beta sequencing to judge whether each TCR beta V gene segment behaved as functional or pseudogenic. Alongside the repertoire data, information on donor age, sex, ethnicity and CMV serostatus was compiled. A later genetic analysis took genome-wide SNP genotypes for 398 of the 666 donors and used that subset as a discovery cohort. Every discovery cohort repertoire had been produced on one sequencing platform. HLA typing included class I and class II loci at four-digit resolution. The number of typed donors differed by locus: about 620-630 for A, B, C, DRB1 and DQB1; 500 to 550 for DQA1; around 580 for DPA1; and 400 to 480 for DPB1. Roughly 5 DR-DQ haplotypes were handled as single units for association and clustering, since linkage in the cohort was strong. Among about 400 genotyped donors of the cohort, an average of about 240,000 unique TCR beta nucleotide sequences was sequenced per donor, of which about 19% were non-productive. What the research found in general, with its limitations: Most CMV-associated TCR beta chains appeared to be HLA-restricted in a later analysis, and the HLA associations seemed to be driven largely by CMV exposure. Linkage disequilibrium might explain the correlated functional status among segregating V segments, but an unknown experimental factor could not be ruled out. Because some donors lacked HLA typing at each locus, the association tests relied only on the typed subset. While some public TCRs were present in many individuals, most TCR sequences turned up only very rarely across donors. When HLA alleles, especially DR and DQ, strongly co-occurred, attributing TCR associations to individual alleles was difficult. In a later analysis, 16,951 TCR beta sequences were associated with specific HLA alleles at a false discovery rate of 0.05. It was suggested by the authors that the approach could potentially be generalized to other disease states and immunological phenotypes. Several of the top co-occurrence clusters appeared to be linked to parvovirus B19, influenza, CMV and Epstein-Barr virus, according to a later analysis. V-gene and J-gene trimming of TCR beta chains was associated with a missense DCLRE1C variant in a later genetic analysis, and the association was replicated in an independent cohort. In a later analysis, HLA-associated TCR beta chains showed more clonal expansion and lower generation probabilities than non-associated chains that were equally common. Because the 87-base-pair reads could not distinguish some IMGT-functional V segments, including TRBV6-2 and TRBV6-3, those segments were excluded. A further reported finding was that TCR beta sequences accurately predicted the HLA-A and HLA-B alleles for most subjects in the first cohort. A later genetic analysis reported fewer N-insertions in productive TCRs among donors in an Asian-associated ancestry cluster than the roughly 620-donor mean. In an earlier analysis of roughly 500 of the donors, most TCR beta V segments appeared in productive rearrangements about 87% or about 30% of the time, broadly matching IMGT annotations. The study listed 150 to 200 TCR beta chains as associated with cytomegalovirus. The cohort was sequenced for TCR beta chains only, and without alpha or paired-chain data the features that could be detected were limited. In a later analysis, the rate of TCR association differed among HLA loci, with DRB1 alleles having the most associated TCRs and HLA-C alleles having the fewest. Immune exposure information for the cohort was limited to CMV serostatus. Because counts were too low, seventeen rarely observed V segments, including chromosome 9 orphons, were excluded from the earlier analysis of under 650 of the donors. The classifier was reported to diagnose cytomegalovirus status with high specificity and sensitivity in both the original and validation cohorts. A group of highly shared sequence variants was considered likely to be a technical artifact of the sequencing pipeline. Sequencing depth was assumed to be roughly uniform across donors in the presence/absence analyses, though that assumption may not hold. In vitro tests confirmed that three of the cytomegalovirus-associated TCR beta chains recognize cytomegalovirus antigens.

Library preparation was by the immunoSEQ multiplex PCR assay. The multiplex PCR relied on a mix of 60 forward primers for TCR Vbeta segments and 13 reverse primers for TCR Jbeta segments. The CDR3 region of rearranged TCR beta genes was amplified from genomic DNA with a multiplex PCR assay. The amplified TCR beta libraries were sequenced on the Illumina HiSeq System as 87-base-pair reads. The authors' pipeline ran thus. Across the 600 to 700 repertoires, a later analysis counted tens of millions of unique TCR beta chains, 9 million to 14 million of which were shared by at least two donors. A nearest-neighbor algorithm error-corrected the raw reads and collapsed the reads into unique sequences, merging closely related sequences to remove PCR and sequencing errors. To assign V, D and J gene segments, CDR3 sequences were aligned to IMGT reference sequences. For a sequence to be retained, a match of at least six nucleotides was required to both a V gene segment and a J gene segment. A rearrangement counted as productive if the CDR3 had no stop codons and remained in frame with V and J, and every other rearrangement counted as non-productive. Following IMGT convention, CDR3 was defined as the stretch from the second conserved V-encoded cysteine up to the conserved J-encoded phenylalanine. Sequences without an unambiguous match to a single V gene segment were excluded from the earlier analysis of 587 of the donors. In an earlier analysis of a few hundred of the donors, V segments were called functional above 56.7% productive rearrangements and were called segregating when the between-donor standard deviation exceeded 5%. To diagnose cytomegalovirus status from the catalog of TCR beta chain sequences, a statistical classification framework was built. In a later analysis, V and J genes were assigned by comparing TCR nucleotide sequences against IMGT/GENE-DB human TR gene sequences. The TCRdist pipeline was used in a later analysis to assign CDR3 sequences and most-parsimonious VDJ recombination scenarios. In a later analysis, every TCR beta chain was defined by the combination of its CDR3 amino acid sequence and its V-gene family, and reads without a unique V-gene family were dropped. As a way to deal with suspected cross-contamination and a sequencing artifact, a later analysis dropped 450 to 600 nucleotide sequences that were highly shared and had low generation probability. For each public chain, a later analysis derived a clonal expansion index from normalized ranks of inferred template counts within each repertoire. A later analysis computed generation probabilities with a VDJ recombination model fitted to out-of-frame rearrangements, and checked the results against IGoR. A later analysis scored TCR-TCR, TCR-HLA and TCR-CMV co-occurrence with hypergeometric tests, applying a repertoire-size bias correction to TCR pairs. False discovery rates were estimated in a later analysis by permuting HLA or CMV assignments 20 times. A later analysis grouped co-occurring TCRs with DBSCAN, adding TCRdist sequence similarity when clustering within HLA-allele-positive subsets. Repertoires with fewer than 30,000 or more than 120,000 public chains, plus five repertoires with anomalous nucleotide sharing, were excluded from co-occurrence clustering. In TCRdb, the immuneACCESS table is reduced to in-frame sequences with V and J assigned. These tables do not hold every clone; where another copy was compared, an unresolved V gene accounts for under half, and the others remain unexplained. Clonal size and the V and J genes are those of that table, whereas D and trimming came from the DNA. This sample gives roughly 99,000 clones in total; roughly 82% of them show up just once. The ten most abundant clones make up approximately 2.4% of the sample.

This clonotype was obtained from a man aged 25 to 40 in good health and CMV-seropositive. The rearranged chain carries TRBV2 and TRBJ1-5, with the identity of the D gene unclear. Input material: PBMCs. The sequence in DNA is TGTGCCAGCAGTGAAGGCCAGGCTTTCAATCAGCCCCAGCATTTT. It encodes CASSEGQAFNQPQHF.